These 20 T cell receptor beta chains originate from one sample sequenced in a study of T cell changes during pregnancy in multiple sclerosis. TCRdb's copy holds only in-frame clones and misses some; the assay was immunoSEQ multiplex PCR. The table includes roughly 40,000 clones, 75% to 95% detected once. Sequenced here: CD8+ T cells from peripheral blood mononuclear cells, sampled before pregnancy. The receptors come from a female donor with multiple sclerosis, enrolled in a pregnancy study.

The chain links TRBV18 to TRBJ2-7; D possibly corresponds to TRBD2 (6 bases). Per the germline V gene, CDR1 is KGHSH and CDR2 is LQKENI. This CDR3 is built from 14 residues. The V gene lost 3 bases and the J gene lost 2 bases, with 11 bases spanning the gap. CDR3: CASSPTGLPYEQYF. CDR3 in DNA: TGTGCCAGCTCACCGACGGGACTGCCCTACGAGCAGTACTTC.

This sequence joins TRBV19 and TRBJ2-3; D ambiguous. The CDR3 consists of 11 residues. The germline gives CDR1 LNHDA, CDR2 SQIVND (reference sequence). Trimming stripped 4 bases from V and 5 bases from J, with 4 bases between. The CDR3: CASSNGDTQYF. The DNA of the CDR3 is TGTGCCAGTAGTAACGGAGATACGCAGTATTTT.

The chain couples TRBV4-1 to TRBJ2-3, with D possibly matching TRBD2 (5 bases). Trimming pared 1 base from V and 0 bases from J, leaving 14 bases between. Germline lookup yields CDR1 MGHRA and CDR2 YSYEKL. The CDR3 length is 17 residues. CDR3 protein: CASSQGFGGSSTDTQYF. Written as DNA, the CDR3 is TGCGCCAGCAGCCAAGGTTTTGGCGGGTCTAGCACAGATACGCAGTATTTT.

The chain links TRBV9 to TRBJ2-7; 7 positions agree with TRBD2. CDR3 length: 15 amino acids. In germline, CDR1 is SGDLS, CDR2 YYNGEE. J gave up 2 bases and V 2 bases, and 7 bases lay outside the gene matches. The chain's CDR3 is CASSVSSGPTYEQYF. In nucleotides, the CDR3 is TGTGCCAGCAGCGTCTCTAGCGGACCGACCTACGAGCAGTACTTC.

The J gene is TRBJ2-7, the V gene TRBV21-1; the D call of TRBD1 is as the table states it, not checked on the DNA. TRBV21-1 has pseudogene status. The CDR3 has 13 amino acids. The CDR3 sequence is CASSLQGSREQYF. CDR3 in DNA: TGTGCCAGCAGCCTCCAGGGTTCTCGAGAGCAGTACTTC.

The J gene is TRBJ1-4, the V gene TRBV2; a weak D match, TRBD1 (5 bases). Germline V gene lookup returns CDR1 SNHLY and CDR2 FYNNEI. Between the trimmed V and J ends, which lost 8 bases and 0 bases, there was a span of 10 bases. The CDR3 spans 14 residues. CDR3 residues: CASERQTTNEKLFF. For the CDR3, the DNA is TGTGCCAGCGAGAGACAGACAACTAATGAAAAACTGTTTTTT. Combining the CDR3 with reference TRBV2 and TRBJ1-4 gives the whole variable domain EPEVTQTPSHQVTQMGQEVILRCVPISNHLYFYWYRQILGQKVEFLVSFYNNEISEKSEIFDDQFSVERPDGSNFTLKIRSTKLEDSAMYFCASERQTTNEKLFFGSGTQLSVL.

The V gene is TRBV27, the J gene TRBJ2-2; the match to TRBD2 covers 8 bases. J gave up 0 bases and V 1 base, and 7 bases lay outside the gene matches. This CDR3 contains 18 residues. CDR1 and CDR2 (germline): MNHEY, SMNVEV (reference sequence). The DNA for the CDR3 is TGTGCCAGCAGTTTATGGGGTAGCGGGGACTCGAACACCGGGGAGCTGTTTTTT. Translation gives CASSLWGSGDSNTGELFF.

The genes are TRBV19 and TRBJ2-1; D is ambiguous. V was pared by 3 bases and J by 6 bases, with 9 bases between. The CDR3 consists of 13 residues. Germline loops: CDR1 LNHDA, CDR2 SQIVND (reference sequence). The CDR3 reads CASSIPVVNEQFF. In nucleotides, the CDR3 is TGTGCCAGTAGTATCCCCGTAGTCAATGAGCAGTTCTTC.

This chain uses TRBV7-6 with TRBJ2-1; D is perhaps TRBD2 (6 bases). The V gene lost 0 bases and the J gene lost 9 bases, with 9 bases spanning the gap. This CDR3 comprises 13 residues. Germline assignment: CDR1 SGHVS and CDR2 FNYEAQ. As DNA, the CDR3 is TGTGCCAGCAGCTTAGCTGCGGGGAGTGAGCAGTTCTTC. Its translation is CASSLAAGSEQFF.

This sequence joins TRBV27 and TRBJ2-1; 14 nucleotides match TRBD2. J was trimmed by 6 bases and V by 5 bases; bases with no gene match: 3. Germline CDR1 MNHEY, CDR2 SMNVEV (reference sequence). The CDR3 totals 15 residues. The CDR3 bases are TGTGCCAGCAGTACGGGACTAGCGGGGGTCAATGAGCAGTTCTTC. It codes for CASSTGLAGVNEQFF.

The chain has TRBV19 and TRBJ2-1, with 7 positions matching TRBD1. Germline V gives CDR1 LNHDA, CDR2 SQIVND (reference sequence). This CDR3 contains 15 residues. V lost 5 bases and J lost 9; bases outside the gene matches: 13. The CDR3 region has the DNA TGTGCCAGTAGTTCCGGGACAGTCTCTGGAGTTGAGCAGTTCTTC. Its translation: CASSSGTVSGVEQFF.

The CDR3 coding sequence is TGTGCCACTCTAACGGGGGGGCTAAATGGCTACACCTTC. Its translation: CATLTGGLNGYTF. The chain carries TRBV6-1 and TRBJ1-2; a possible D gene is TRBD1 (6 bases). The germline V and J ends were trimmed by 10 bases and 6 bases, with 18 bases remaining between them. Germline CDR1 MNHNS, CDR2 SASEGT. This CDR3 has 13 residues.

The V and J genes are TRBV19 and TRBJ2-7; weak D call: TRBD1 (5 bases). Germline-derived CDR1 and CDR2 are LNHDA and SQIVND (reference sequence). V lost 8 bases and J lost 1, with 15 bases in between. The CDR3 consists of 14 residues. Here the CDR3 reads CASGRGIGSYEQYF. The CDR3 DNA is TGTGCCAGTGGAAGGGGAATCGGTTCCTACGAGCAGTACTTC. The variable domain in full, completed from reference TRBV19 and TRBJ2-7, reads DGGITQSPKYLFRKEGQNVTLSCEQNLNHDAMYWYRQDPGQGLRLIYYSQIVNDFQKGDIAEGYSVSREKKESFPLTVTSAQKNPTAFYLCASGRGIGSYEQYFGPGTRLTVT.

This chain connects TRBV4-1 to TRBJ2-7; TRBD1 aligns across 10 bases. The CDR3 extends over 17 amino acids. V lost 4 bases to trimming and J lost 5 bases; unmatched junction nucleotides: 14. From germline, CDR1 is MGHRA and CDR2 YSYEKL. The chain's CDR3 is CASSLDRNRDRGNEQYF. DNA for the CDR3: TGCGCCAGCAGCCTCGACCGAAATCGGGACAGGGGTAACGAGCAGTACTTC.

This chain's CDR3 is CASNRGSSTEAFF. The CDR3 DNA follows: TGTGCCAGCAACAGGGGTTCGTCCACTGAAGCTTTCTTT. The V and J genes are TRBV2 and TRBJ1-1, with 7 nucleotides matching TRBD1. The germline gives CDR1 SNHLY, CDR2 FYNNEI. This CDR3 region has 13 residues. The ends lost 7 bases at V and 4 bases at J; junction bases unmatched: 6.

The gene calls are TRBV2 and TRBJ2-6; possibly TRBD2 for D (7 bases). CDR1 SNHLY and CDR2 FYNNEI come from the germline V gene. This CDR3 is built from 17 residues. Trimming removed 7 bases from V and 2 bases from J, with 18 bases in between. CDR3 coding DNA: TGTGCCAGCAACTCAGGGGTCGGGGGGACTGGGGCCAACGTCCTGACTTTC. Residues: CASNSGVGGTGANVLTF.

The V gene is TRBV28, the J gene TRBJ1-5, with 11 bases lining up with TRBD1. This CDR3 has 16 residues. Per the germline V gene, CDR1 is MDHEN and CDR2 is SYDVKM. The V gene end was trimmed by 3 bases and the J gene end by 5 bases; junction bases not matched to a gene: 6. CDR3 protein: CASSLLWGQGDQPQHF. The DNA of the CDR3 is TGTGCCAGCAGTTTGCTTTGGGGACAGGGGGATCAGCCCCAGCATTTT.

The chain joins TRBV19 to TRBJ1-2; D gene unclear. Trimming removed 1 base at V and 6 bases at J, with 6 bases between. Germline assignment: CDR1 LNHDA and CDR2 SQIVND (reference sequence). There are 12 residues in the CDR3. DNA of the CDR3: TGTGCCAGTAGTATAGGAGGAGATGGCTACACCTTC. It encodes CASSIGGDGYTF. The full variable domain, with the rest looked up from reference TRBV19 and TRBJ1-2, is DGGITQSPKYLFRKEGQNVTLSCEQNLNHDAMYWYRQDPGQGLRLIYYSQIVNDFQKGDIAEGYSVSREKKESFPLTVTSAQKNPTAFYLCASSIGGDGYTFGSGTRLTVV.

V usage is TRBV9 and J usage is TRBJ2-1, with 7 bases aligning to TRBD2. V lost 3 bases to trimming and J lost 4 bases; unmatched junction nucleotides: 1. The CDR3 extends over 13 amino acids. Germline V gives CDR1 SGDLS, CDR2 YYNGEE. CDR3 DNA: TGTGCCAGCAGCGAGGGACTATACAATGAGCAGTTCTTC. It yields the protein CASSEGLYNEQFF.

The chain recombines TRBV5-6 with TRBJ2-7; TRBD2 might be the D (7 bases). In germline, CDR1 is SGHDT, CDR2 YYEEEE. Trimming removed 0 bases from V and 5 bases from J, with 15 bases in between. The CDR3 sequence is 15 residues long. Written as DNA, the CDR3 is TGTGCCAGCAGCTTGGGGGGAGGGGGGCTCCACGAGCAGTACTTC. Protein sequence: CASSLGGGGLHEQYF. The full variable domain, with the rest looked up from reference TRBV5-6 and TRBJ2-7, is DAGVTQSPTHLIKTRGQQVTLRCSPKSGHDTVSWYQQALGQGPQFIFQYYEEEERQRGNFPDRFSGHQFPNYSSELNVNALLLGDSALYLCASSLGGGGLHEQYFGPGTRLTVT.